Each of the 9 T cell receptor beta chains below was sequenced from the same sample in a study of CD8 T cells in Susac syndrome. With random hexamers, reverse transcription was performed on about 0.45 to 1 ug of RNA. TCRdb processed the immunoSEQ multiplex PCR reads anew with MiXCR; each CDR3 protein has one entry. In the table there are some 150,000 distinct CDR3 sequences, around 95% of which are singletons. The specimen was CD4+ T cells from PBMCs. The receptor source for this set is a human donor with Susac syndrome.

V gene TRBV6-2 or TRBV6-3 combines with J gene TRBJ2-4; D may be TRBD2 (6 bases). The CDR3 is made up of 14 amino acids. Trimming stripped 5 bases from V and 4 bases from J, with 12 bases between. CDR1 and CDR2 from the germline V gene are MNHEY and SVGEGT. The CDR3 is CASSKWDSKNIQYF. For the CDR3, the DNA is TGTGCCAGCAGTAAGTGGGACTCAAAAAACATTCAGTACTTC.

This chain connects TRBV12-3 or TRBV12-4 to TRBJ2-7; 9 positions agree with TRBD2. This CDR3 region has 16 residues. Germline trimming cut 3 bases from V and 6 bases from J; bases unmatched to any gene: 12. As DNA, the CDR3 is TGTGCCAGCAGTTTTACACTGGGCGGGAGGGCTTCCGAGCAGTACTTC. Its protein is CASSFTLGGRASEQYF.

The chain has TRBV4-2 and TRBJ2-1; D is uncertain. Germline V gene sequence: CDR1 LGHNA, CDR2 YNFKEQ. Trimming left V 4 bases short and J 6 bases short, with 13 bases between. This CDR3 is 14 amino acids long. Written as DNA, the CDR3 is TGTGCCAGCAGCCCTGCTTGGGCCATCAATGAGCAGTTCTTC. Translating gives CASSPAWAINEQFF.

CDR3 sequence (DNA): TGTGCCAGCAGTCCCCGGGACAGCGGGAACTATGGCTACACCTTC. Protein sequence: CASSPRDSGNYGYTF. V and J are TRBV12-3 or TRBV12-4 and TRBJ1-2, with TRBD1 matching over 7 bases. The V and J ends lost 5 bases and 2 bases, in that order; junction bases with no gene match: 8. This CDR3 region has 15 residues.

The chain combines TRBV29-1 with TRBJ1-1; D is perhaps TRBD1 (5 bases). The length of the CDR3 is 11 residues. With 4 bases removed from V and 11 bases from J, the gap between germline ends came to 14 bases. CDR1 is SQVTM, CDR2 ANQGSEA, per germline. The CDR3 sequence: CSVVMGGKAFF. CDR3 nucleotides: TGCAGCGTTGTGATGGGGGGGAAGGCTTTCTTT.

This clonotype occurred once. The chain is built from TRBV4-1 and TRBJ2-1; D is perhaps TRBD1 or TRBD2 (5 bases each). The CDR3 totals 14 residues. Germline V CDR1 and CDR2: MGHRA, YSYEKL. V lost 6 bases and J 4 bases, leaving 13 bases between the germline ends. CDR3 region: CASSPGRTYNEQFF. Here the CDR3 DNA reads TGCGCCAGCAGTCCGGGACGTACATACAATGAGCAGTTCTTC.

The chain combines TRBV5-6 with TRBJ2-5, with D possibly matching TRBD2 (5 bases). The CDR3 length is 14 residues. Germline V gives CDR1 SGHDT, CDR2 YYEEEE. Trimming left V 3 bases short and J 0 bases short, with 9 bases between. The DNA of the CDR3 is TGTGCCAGCAGCTCGGCCGGGAACCAAGAGACCCAGTACTTC. Translation: CASSSAGNQETQYF.

The CDR3 DNA reads as TGCAGTGGGACAGGGACCTACGAGCAGTACTTC. It specifies CSGTGTYEQYF. The chain links TRBV20-1 to TRBJ2-7; TRBD1 matches at 8 bases. J lost 2 bases, V lost 7 bases, and 1 base had no gene match. There are 11 residues in the CDR3. CDR1 is DFQATT and CDR2 is SNEGSKA in the germline V gene (reference sequence).

This clonotype was counted once. For the CDR3, the DNA is TGTGCCACCAGCCCCTCTGGTGGGGCCCCCGGGGCCAACGTCCTGACTTTC. Encoded protein: CATSPSGGAPGANVLTF. The gene calls are TRBV15 and TRBJ2-6; D is perhaps TRBD1 (5 bases). The V and J ends lost 5 bases and 4 bases respectively, with 18 bases between them. The CDR3 sequence is 17 residues long. Looked up from germline, CDR1 is LNHNV and CDR2 is YYDKDF (reference sequence).